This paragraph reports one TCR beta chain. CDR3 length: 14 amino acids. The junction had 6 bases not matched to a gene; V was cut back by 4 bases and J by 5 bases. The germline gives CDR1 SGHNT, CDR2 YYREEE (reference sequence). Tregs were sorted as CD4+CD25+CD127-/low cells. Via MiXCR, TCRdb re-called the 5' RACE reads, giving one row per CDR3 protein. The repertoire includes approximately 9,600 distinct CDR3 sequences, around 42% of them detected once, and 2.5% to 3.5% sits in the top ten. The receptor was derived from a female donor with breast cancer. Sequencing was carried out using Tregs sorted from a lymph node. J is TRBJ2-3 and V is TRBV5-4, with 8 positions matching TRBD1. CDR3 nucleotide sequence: TGTGCCAGCAGCCCCGGGACAGGTATAGATACGCAGTATTTT. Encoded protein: CASSPGTGIDTQYF.